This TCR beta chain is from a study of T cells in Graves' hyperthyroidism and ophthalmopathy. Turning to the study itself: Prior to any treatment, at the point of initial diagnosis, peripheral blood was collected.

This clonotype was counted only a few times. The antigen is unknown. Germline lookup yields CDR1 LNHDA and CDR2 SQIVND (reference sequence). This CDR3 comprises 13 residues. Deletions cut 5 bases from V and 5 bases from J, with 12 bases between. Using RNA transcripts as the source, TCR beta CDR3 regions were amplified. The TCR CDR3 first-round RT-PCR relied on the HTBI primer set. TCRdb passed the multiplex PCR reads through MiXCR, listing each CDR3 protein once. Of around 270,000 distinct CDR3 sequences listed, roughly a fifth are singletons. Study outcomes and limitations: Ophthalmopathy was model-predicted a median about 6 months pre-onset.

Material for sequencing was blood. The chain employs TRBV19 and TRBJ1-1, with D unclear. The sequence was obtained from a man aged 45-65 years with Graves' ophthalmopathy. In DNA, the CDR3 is TGTGCCAGTAGTGAGGGCAGGAGAACTGAAGCTTTCTTT. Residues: CASSEGRRTEAFF.